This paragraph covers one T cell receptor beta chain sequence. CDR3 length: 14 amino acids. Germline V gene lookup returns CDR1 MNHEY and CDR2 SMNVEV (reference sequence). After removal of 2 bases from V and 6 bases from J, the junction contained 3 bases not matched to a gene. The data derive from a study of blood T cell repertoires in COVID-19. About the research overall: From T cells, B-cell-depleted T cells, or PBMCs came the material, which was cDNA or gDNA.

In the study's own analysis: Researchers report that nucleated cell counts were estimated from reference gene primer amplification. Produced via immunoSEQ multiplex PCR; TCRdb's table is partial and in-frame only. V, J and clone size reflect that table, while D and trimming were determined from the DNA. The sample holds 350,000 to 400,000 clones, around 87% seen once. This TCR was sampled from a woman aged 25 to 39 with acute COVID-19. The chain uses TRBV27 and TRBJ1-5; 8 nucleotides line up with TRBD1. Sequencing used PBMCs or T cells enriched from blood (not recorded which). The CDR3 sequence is CASSLPGQGQPQHF. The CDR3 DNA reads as TGTGCCAGCAGTTTACCCGGACAGGGTCAGCCCCAGCATTTT.